These 8 T cell receptor beta chains share one sample of origin, sequenced in a study of blood T cell repertoires in COVID-19. Some clones are missing from TCRdb's copy, which holds only in-frame ones; the method was immunoSEQ multiplex PCR. The sample lists some 360,000 clones, around 87% seen once, with over 2% in the top ten. Sequencing used peripheral blood. The receptors shown here come from a woman aged 55-69 years with COVID-19, enrolled during active disease.

The CDR3 loop is CASSLHGRQGDWDGYTF. DNA for the CDR3: TGTGCCAGCAGCTTACATGGCCGACAGGGGGATTGGGATGGCTACACCTTC. The chain joins TRBV5-6 to TRBJ1-2; TRBD1 agrees at 9 bases. Trimming took 2 bases from V and 6 from J; bases not matched to a gene: 14. The CDR3 has 17 amino acids. CDR1 and CDR2 (germline): SGHDT, YYEEEE.

The chain has TRBV10-3 and TRBJ1-5, with 9 bases aligning to TRBD1. This CDR3 region has 15 residues. The germline gives CDR1 ENHRY, CDR2 SYGVKD. Germline trimming cut 10 bases from V and 3 bases from J; bases unmatched to any gene: 10. CDR3 DNA: TGTGCCACCTCGAAGGGACAGGGATACAATCAGCCCCAGCATTTT. It codes for CATSKGQGYNQPQHF.

V and J are TRBV29-1 and TRBJ1-3; the D gene is possibly TRBD1 (5 bases). Germline V CDR1 and CDR2: SQVTM, ANQGSEA. V shed 1 base and J shed 4 bases, with 14 bases lying between them. This CDR3 has 15 amino acids. In DNA, the CDR3 is TGCAGCGTTGAAGTCTATATAGGGGCAGGAAACACCATATATTTT. Amino acid sequence: CSVEVYIGAGNTIYF.

The rearrangement links TRBV3-1 (or the pseudogene TRBV3-2) to TRBJ1-1; unclear D gene. V lost 1 base and J 4 bases, leaving 10 bases between the germline ends. The CDR3 extends over 14 amino acids. The germline V gene encodes CDR1 LGHDT and CDR2 YNNKEL (reference sequence). The CDR3 bases are TGTGCCAGCAGCCAAGGTCTCTCCGGCACTGAAGCTTTCTTT. Amino acid sequence: CASSQGLSGTEAFF.

The rearrangement joins TRBV19 to TRBJ1-2; 8 bases map to TRBD1. Per germline, CDR1 LNHDA and CDR2 SQIVND (reference sequence). The CDR3 covers 14 residues. V lost 8 bases and J lost 5; bases outside the gene matches: 10. CDR3 nucleotide sequence: TGTGCCAGTGGACGGACAGGGCCTCCGTATGGCTACACCTTC. Its protein product is CASGRTGPPYGYTF.

This clone was observed a handful of times. The sample has other DNA sequences that encode this CDR3 too. This chain uses TRBV5-1 with TRBJ1-1; D is ambiguous. The V gene's germline CDR1 is SGHRS and CDR2 YFSETQ. CDR3 length: 12 residues. Trimming cost V 3 bases and J 1 base, with 4 bases left between them. CDR3 amino acids: CASSSGNTEAFF. As DNA, the CDR3 is TGCGCCAGCAGCTCGGGGAACACTGAAGCTTTCTTT.

This clone was found a few times. This chain connects TRBV14 to TRBJ1-1; 7 bases line up with TRBD1. The CDR3 has 15 amino acids. The V gene end was trimmed by 7 bases and the J gene end by 4 bases; junction bases not matched to a gene: 12. Germline V gives CDR1 SGHDN, CDR2 FVKESK. The CDR3 spells CASTRNEGAGTEAFF. In DNA, the CDR3 is TGTGCCAGCACACGGAACGAGGGGGCTGGCACTGAAGCTTTCTTT.

The chain carries TRBV7-3 and TRBJ1-2; TRBD1 matches 8 bases. Germline V gene sequence: CDR1 SGHTA, CDR2 FQGTGA. This CDR3 spans 14 amino acids. The V and J ends lost 5 bases and 8 bases, in that order; junction bases with no gene match: 10. The CDR3 is CASSLGQARGGYTF. CDR3 nucleotide sequence: TGTGCCAGCAGCCTGGGACAGGCCCGGGGAGGCTACACCTTC. Complete variable domain (other parts from reference TRBV7-3 and TRBJ1-2): GAGVSQTPSNKVTEKGKYVELRCDPISGHTALYWYRQSLGQGPEFLIYFQGTGAADDSGLPNDRFFAVRPEGSVSTLKIQRTERGDSAVYLCASSLGQARGGYTFGSGTRLTVV.